Listed below are T cell receptor beta chains from one sample, sequenced in a study of CD4 T cells in relation to SARS-CoV-2 and coronaviruses. Antigens of these TCRs are unknown. Sequencing used immunoSEQ multiplex PCR; TCRdb keeps in-frame clones, though not all of them. The table records roughly 30,000 clones, roughly 78% of them present only once. The material sequenced was CD4+ T cells from PBMCs, cultured in vitro. Receptors originate from a human donor in good health. CDR3s include the opening cysteine and the closing phenylalanine or tryptophan. D genes are given only for firm matches. A row's size may be missing; if present it is once, few, many or a size class.

cdr3_length j_call d_call clone_size v_call cdr3_nt cdr3_aa
13 TRBJ1-5 . once TRBV4-3 TGCGCCAGCAGCCATCAGGTAGATCAGCCCCAGCATTTT CASSHQVDQPQHF
15 TRBJ2-3 TRBD2 . TRBV10-3 TGTGCCATCAGTGCTTCCCGGGAGGGCACAGATACGCAGTATTTT CAISASREGTDTQYF
15 TRBJ1-5 TRBD1 . TRBV19 TGTGCCAGTAGTCAAGGACAGGGTCCGAGTCAGCCCCAGCATTTT CASSQGQGPSQPQHF
15 TRBJ2-3 . few TRBV6-5 TGTGCCAGCAGAGACTACAGGATTAGCACAGATACGCAGTATTTT CASRDYRISTDTQYF
17 TRBJ2-1 . . TRBV7-8 TGTGCCAGCAGCCCACCCTTCCCAGCGGCCACCTACAATGAGCAGTTCTTC CASSPPFPAATYNEQFF
16 TRBJ1-3 . . TRBV18 TGTGCCAGCTCACCAAGGCAGCAGGGCTCTGGAAACACCATATATTTT CASSPRQQGSGNTIYF
14 TRBJ1-1 TRBD1 . TRBV9 TGTGCCAGCAGCCCGAGGACAGGGATCACTGAAGCTTTCTTT CASSPRTGITEAFF
14 TRBJ2-7 TRBD1 . TRBV18 TGTGCCAGCTCACCAATGGGGGACAGTTACGAGCAGTACTTC CASSPMGDSYEQYF
16 TRBJ1-4 . . TRBV4-1 TGCGCCAGCAGCCCCCCACGACCTGCAACTAATGAAAAACTGTTTTTT CASSPPRPATNEKLFF
16 TRBJ2-7 TRBD1 . TRBV7-2 TGTGCCAGCAGCTTAGTGGGGGGGACAGGGAACTACGAGCAGTACTTC CASSLVGGTGNYEQYF
17 TRBJ2-5 TRBD2 once TRBV19 TGTGCCAGTAGCGGGGGGATGACTAGCGGCCTTGGGGAGACCCAGTACTTC CASSGGMTSGLGETQYF
15 TRBJ1-2 . few TRBV5-1 TGCGCCAGCAGCTTGGACACGGGATGGGACTATGGCTACACCTTC CASSLDTGWDYGYTF
16 TRBJ1-2 . . TRBV4-1 TGCGCCAGCAGCCAAGTGCCCCTCGGAGGGAACTATGGCTACACCTTC CASSQVPLGGNYGYTF
15 TRBJ2-1 TRBD2 few TRBV7-9 TGTGCCAGCAGCTTTGCGGGAGGGGTCCCACGGGAGCAGTTCTTC CASSFAGGVPREQFF
13 TRBJ2-5 . . TRBV11-2 TGTGCCAGCAGCCGTGACAGACAAGAGACCCAGTACTTC CASSRDRQETQYF
15 TRBJ1-6 TRBD1 . TRBV2 TGTGCCAGCGGGATCGACAGGGCTGCTAATTCACCCCTCCACTTT CASGIDRAANSPLHF
18 TRBJ2-6 . once TRBV5-1 TGCGCCAGCAGCGGTAACCTGGGGGCGTTATCTGGGGCCAACGTCCTGACTTTC CASSGNLGALSGANVLTF
12 TRBJ2-5 . once TRBV10-2 TGCGCCAGCAGGCAGTACCAAGAGACCCAGTACTTC CASRQYQETQYF
14 TRBJ1-6 TRBD1 . TRBV7-2 TGTGCCAGCAGCTTAGCACAGGGGGATTCACCCCTCCACTTT CASSLAQGDSPLHF
16 TRBJ2-3 . . TRBV21-1 TGTGCCAGCAGCACAAGTCTAGCGGGAGTTGAAGATACGCAGTATTTT CASSTSLAGVEDTQYF
16 TRBJ2-6 . . TRBV5-1 TGCGCCAGCAGCCCGGACAGTTTGGCTGGGGCCAACGTCCTGACTTTC CASSPDSLAGANVLTF
12 TRBJ1-6 . . TRBV7-8 TGTGCCAGCAGCTTTACCCCTTCACCCCTCCACTTT CASSFTPSPLHF
12 TRBJ1-2 TRBD1 . TRBV7-9 TGTGCCAGCAGCCGGGACAGCTATGGCTACACCTTC CASSRDSYGYTF
19 TRBJ2-2 . few TRBV5-1 TGCGCCAGCAGCTTACGACCCCCCGACTTAGCGGAGTTCACCGGGGAGCTGTTTTTT CASSLRPPDLAEFTGELFF
14 TRBJ2-7 TRBD1 . TRBV11-2 TGTGCCAGCAGCTCTCTGCAGGGGGCCAACGAGCAGTACTTC CASSSLQGANEQYF
15 TRBJ2-1 . . TRBV20-1 TGCAGTGCTAGTAGTGGGGGGGCCGCCTACAATGAGCAGTTCTTC CSASSGGAAYNEQFF
15 TRBJ2-1 TRBD2 few TRBV19 TGTGCCACCCGGACTAGCGGGGGGGCCGGCAATGAGCAGTTCTTC CATRTSGGAGNEQFF
17 TRBJ2-7 . . TRBV7-9 TGTGCCAGCAGCTTCGCCGGGACACGGAGAGGTTCCTACGAGCAGTACTTC CASSFAGTRRGSYEQYF
14 TRBJ2-4 . . TRBV19 TGTGCCAGTAGTATTCGGCAGGGGGGAAACATTCAGTACTTC CASSIRQGGNIQYF
15 TRBJ2-7 TRBD1 once TRBV7-8 TGTGCCAGCAGCTTAGTGGGACAGACCTCCTACGAGCAGTACTTC CASSLVGQTSYEQYF
15 TRBJ2-3 . few TRBV7-9 TGTGCCAGCAGCTGGCGAGCTAGCGGCACAGATACGCAGTATTTT CASSWRASGTDTQYF
14 TRBJ2-7 TRBD1 . TRBV7-2 TGTGCCAGCAGCTACGACAGGGTCGCCTACGAGCAGTACTTC CASSYDRVAYEQYF
15 TRBJ1-1 . few TRBV7-8 TGTGCCAGCAGCTTCCTCGGGGGCCTGAACACTGAAGCTTTCTTT CASSFLGGLNTEAFF
16 TRBJ2-5 . once TRBV11-2 TGTGCCAGCAGCTTTCCTCCAGGTACCGGTAGTGGGACCCAGTACTTC CASSFPPGTGSGTQYF
13 TRBJ1-5 . . TRBV5-5 TGTGCCAGCAGCTTGGCCAGCTATCAGCCCCAGCATTTT CASSLASYQPQHF
12 TRBJ1-3 . . TRBV19 TGTGCCAGTAGTAGCCAAGGAAACACCATATATTTT CASSSQGNTIYF
14 TRBJ1-2 TRBD1 . TRBV30 TGTGCCTGGAGGATACAGGGGGCTCAAAATGGCTACACCTTC CAWRIQGAQNGYTF
20 TRBJ2-1 . once TRBV10-3 TGTGCCATCAGTGAGGGTTCGTCGACTTCGTCCGTCCTCTCATACAATGAGCAGTTCTTC CAISEGSSTSSVLSYNEQFF
15 TRBJ2-2 TRBD1 . TRBV5-1 TGCGCCAGCGGACCCAGACAGGGACCTACCGGGGAGCTGTTTTTT CASGPRQGPTGELFF
13 TRBJ1-2 . few TRBV10-1 TGCGCCAGCAGTTCGACAGCTAACTATGGCTACACCTTC CASSSTANYGYTF
15 TRBJ2-2 . . TRBV6-5 TGTGCCAGCAGCAAGCAGGGTCGGGGCACCGGGGAGCTGTTTTTT CASSKQGRGTGELFF
13 TRBJ1-4 . . TRBV5-1 TGCGCCAGCAGCTTTCAGGGGCGAGAAAAACTGTTTTTT CASSFQGREKLFF